The source of this T cell receptor (beta chain) is a study of memory CD4+ T cells and cytomegalovirus serostatus. Germline CDR1 is SGHDT and CDR2 is YYEEEE. The V gene lost 6 bases and the J gene lost 2 bases, with 12 bases spanning the gap. The CDR3 length is 14 residues. Single viable CD3+CD4+CD8-CD45RO+ cells were sorted as the memory CD4+ T cells. Here immunoSEQ multiplex PCR was the method, and the copy in TCRdb shows in-frame clones only, minus some. There are approximately 63,000 clones in the sample; 80% occur only once, and 0.53% lies in the top ten. The receptor comes from an adult in good health and CMV-seronegative. Some clones in this sample may be carry-over from other donors' samples. The sample comprised memory CD4+ T cells from blood. The chain couples TRBV5-6 to TRBJ1-3; no reliable D call. In DNA form, the CDR3 reads TGTGCCAGCACCGCCCCGGCCACTGGAAACACCATATATTTT. Its protein product is CASTAPATGNTIYF.